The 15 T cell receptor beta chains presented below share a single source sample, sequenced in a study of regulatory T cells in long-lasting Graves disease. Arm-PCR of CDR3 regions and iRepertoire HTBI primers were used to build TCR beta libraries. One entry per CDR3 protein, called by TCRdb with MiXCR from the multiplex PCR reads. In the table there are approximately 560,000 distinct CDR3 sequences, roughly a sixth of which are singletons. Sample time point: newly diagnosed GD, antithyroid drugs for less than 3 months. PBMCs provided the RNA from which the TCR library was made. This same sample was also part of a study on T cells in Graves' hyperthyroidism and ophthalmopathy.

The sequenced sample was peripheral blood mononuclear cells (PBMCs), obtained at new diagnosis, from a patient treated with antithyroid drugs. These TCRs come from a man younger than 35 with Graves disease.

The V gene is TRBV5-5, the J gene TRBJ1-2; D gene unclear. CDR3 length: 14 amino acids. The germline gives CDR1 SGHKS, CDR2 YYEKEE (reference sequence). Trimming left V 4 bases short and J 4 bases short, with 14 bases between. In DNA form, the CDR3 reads TGTGCCAGCAGCCCAGATATGGGAGCCTATGGCTACACCTTC. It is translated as CASSPDMGAYGYTF.

In nucleotides, the CDR3 is TGCAGTGCCCTGGGGACTAGCGGGATCCCCCAGCACTACGAGCAGTACTTC. The encoded protein is CSALGTSGIPQHYEQYF. The chain has TRBV20-1 and TRBJ2-7, with 13 bases aligning to TRBD2. The V segment lost 6 bases and the J segment 3 bases; nucleotides outside the gene matches: 14. CDR1 DFQATT and CDR2 SNEGSKA come from the germline V gene (reference sequence). This CDR3 region has 17 residues.

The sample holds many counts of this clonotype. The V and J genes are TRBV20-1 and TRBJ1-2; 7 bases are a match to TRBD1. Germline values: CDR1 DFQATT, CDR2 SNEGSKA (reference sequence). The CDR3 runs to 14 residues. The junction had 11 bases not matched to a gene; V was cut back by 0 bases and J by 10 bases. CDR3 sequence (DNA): TGCAGTGCTAGAGATCTTTCGGGACAGCATCTCTACACCTTC. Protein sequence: CSARDLSGQHLYTF.

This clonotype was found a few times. CDR3 region: CASAGTVNTGELFF. CDR3 bases: TGTGCCAGCGCGGGGACGGTAAACACCGGGGAGCTGTTTTTT. The V gene is TRBV7-9, the J gene TRBJ2-2; D is possibly TRBD2 (6 bases). V lost 8 bases and J 2 bases, leaving 12 bases between the germline ends. The CDR3 is 14 amino acids. CDR1 SEHNR and CDR2 FQNEAQ come from the germline V gene (reference sequence).

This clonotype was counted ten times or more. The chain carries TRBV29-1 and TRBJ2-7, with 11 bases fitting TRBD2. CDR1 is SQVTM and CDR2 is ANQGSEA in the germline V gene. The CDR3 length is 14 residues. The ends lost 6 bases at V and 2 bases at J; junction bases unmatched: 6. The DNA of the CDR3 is TGCAGCGTCCTGCGACTAGCGGGGACCTACGAGCAGTACTTC. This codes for CSVLRLAGTYEQYF.

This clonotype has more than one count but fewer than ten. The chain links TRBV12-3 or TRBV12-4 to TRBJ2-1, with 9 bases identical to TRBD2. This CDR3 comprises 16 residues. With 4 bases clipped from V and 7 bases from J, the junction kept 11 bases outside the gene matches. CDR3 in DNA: TGTGCCAGCAGTTCAGCGGGAGGCTTCCTGTTGAATGAGCAGTTCTTC. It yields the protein CASSSAGGFLLNEQFF.

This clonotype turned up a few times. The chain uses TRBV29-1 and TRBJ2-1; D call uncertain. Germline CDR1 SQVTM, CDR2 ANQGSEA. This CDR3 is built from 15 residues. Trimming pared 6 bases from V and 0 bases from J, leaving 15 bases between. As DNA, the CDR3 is TGCAGCGTCGGTACTTATAGAAGCTCCTACAATGAGCAGTTCTTC. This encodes CSVGTYRSSYNEQFF.

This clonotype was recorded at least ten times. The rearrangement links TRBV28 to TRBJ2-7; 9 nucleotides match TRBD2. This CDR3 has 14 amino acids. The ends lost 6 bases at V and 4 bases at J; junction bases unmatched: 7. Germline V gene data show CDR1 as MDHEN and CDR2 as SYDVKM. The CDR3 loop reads CASRGREGSYEQYF. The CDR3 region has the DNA TGTGCCAGCAGGGGGCGGGAGGGAAGTTACGAGCAGTACTTC.

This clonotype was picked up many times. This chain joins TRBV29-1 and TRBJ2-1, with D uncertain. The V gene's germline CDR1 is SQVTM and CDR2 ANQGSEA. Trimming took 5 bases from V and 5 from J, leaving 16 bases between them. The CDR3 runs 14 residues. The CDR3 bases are TGCAGCGTTCGTGGGCCCACCCGGGACAATGAGCAGTTCTTC. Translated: CSVRGPTRDNEQFF.

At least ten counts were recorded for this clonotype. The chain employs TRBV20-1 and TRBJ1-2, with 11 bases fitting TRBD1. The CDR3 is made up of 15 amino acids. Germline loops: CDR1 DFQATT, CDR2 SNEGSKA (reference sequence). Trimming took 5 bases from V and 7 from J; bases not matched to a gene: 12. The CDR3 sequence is CSAADRDRGMTGYTF. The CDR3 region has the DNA TGCAGTGCTGCAGACCGGGACAGGGGGATGACTGGCTACACCTTC.

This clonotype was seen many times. CDR3 nucleotide sequence: TGTGCCAGCAGTCCTAGGGGACAGTTCAATGAGCAGTTCTTC. This encodes CASSPRGQFNEQFF. The rearrangement joins TRBV12-3 or TRBV12-4 to TRBJ2-1; 7 nucleotides line up with TRBD1. The trim removed 5 bases at V and 6 bases at J, leaving 7 bases unmatched. CDR3 length equals 14 residues.

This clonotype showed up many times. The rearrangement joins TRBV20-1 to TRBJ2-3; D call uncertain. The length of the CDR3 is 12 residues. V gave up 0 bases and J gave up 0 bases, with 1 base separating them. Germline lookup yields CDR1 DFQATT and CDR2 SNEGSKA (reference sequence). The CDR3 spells CSARESTDTQYF. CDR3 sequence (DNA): TGCAGTGCTAGAGAGAGCACAGATACGCAGTATTTT.

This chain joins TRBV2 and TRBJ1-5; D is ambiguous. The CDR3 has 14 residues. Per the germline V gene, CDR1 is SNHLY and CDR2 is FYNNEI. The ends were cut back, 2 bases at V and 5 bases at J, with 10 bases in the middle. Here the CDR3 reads CASSERQADQPQHF. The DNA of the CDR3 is TGTGCCAGCAGTGAAAGGCAGGCGGATCAGCCCCAGCATTTT.

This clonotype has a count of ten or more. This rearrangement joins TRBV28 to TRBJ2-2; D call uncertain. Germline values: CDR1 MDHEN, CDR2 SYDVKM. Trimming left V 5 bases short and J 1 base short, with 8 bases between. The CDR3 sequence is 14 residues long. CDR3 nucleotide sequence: TGTGCCAGCAGTCCCATACAGAACACCGGGGAGCTGTTTTTT. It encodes CASSPIQNTGELFF. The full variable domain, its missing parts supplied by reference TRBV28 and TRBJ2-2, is DVKVTQSSRYLVKRTGEKVFLECVQDMDHENMFWYRQDPGLGLRLIYFSYDVKMKEKGDIPEGYSVSREKKERFSLILESASTNQTSMYLCASSPIQNTGELFFGEGSRLTVL.

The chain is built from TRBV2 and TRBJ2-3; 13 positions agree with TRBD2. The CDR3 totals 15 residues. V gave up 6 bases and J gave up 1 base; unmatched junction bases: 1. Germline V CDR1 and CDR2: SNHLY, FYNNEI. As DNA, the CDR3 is TGTGCCAGCAGCGGGACTAGCGGGGGCACAGATACGCAGTATTTT. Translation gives CASSGTSGGTDTQYF. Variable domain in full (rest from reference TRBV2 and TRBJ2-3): EPEVTQTPSHQVTQMGQEVILRCVPISNHLYFYWYRQILGQKVEFLVSFYNNEISEKSEIFDDQFSVERPDGSNFTLKIRSTKLEDSAMYFCASSGTSGGTDTQYFGPGTRLTVL.